These 29 T cell receptor beta chains originate from one sample sequenced in a study of T cell changes during pregnancy in multiple sclerosis. Sequencing was performed with immunoSEQ multiplex PCR; in TCRdb, only in-frame clones are kept and a portion is missing. The data contain 55,000 to 75,000 clones, around 91% of them singletons. The sample in question was peripheral blood, obtained in the third trimester of pregnancy. The receptors originated from a female donor in good health, enrolled as a control in a pregnancy study.

V and J are TRBV9 and TRBJ1-2, with 7 bases matching TRBD1. Germline CDR1 is SGDLS and CDR2 is YYNGEE. V trimming: 1 base; J trimming: 5 bases; junction bases outside the gene matches: 5. The CDR3 length is 14 residues. The CDR3 protein is CASSVQTGFYGYTF. CDR3 sequence (DNA): TGTGCCAGCAGCGTACAGACAGGGTTTTATGGCTACACCTTC.

The J gene is TRBJ1-2, the V gene TRBV5-4; TRBD1 is a possible D gene (5 bases). The V end lost 1 base, the J end lost 8 bases, and 15 bases lay between the germline ends. Germline-derived CDR1 and CDR2 are SGHNT and YYREEE (reference sequence). This CDR3 has 14 amino acids. The CDR3: CASSLWGAGKGYTF. The CDR3 coding sequence is TGTGCCAGCAGCTTGTGGGGCGCAGGGAAGGGCTACACCTTC.

The chain links TRBV18 to TRBJ1-1, with 12 bases fitting TRBD1. The CDR3 has 17 residues. Germline CDR1 is KGHSH and CDR2 is LQKENI. V shed 2 bases and J 1 base; nucleotides not matched to a gene: 5. CDR3 loop: CASSPGTGGAANTEAFF. DNA for the CDR3: TGTGCCAGCTCACCAGGGACAGGGGGCGCGGCGAACACTGAAGCTTTCTTT.

This clone showed up just once. The V call is TRBV5-1, the J call TRBJ1-5, with TRBD1 identical over 7 bases. V shed 3 bases and J 7 bases; nucleotides not matched to a gene: 7. The CDR3 length is 14 residues. Germline loops: CDR1 SGHRS, CDR2 YFSETQ. CDR3: CASSWGTAGQPQHF. For the CDR3, the DNA is TGCGCCAGCAGCTGGGGGACAGCAGGCCAGCCCCAGCATTTT.

The J gene is TRBJ1-6, the V gene TRBV4-1; 9 bases line up with TRBD1. The CDR3 runs to 17 residues. In germline, CDR1 is MGHRA, CDR2 YSYEKL. V gave up 5 bases and J gave up 6 bases; unmatched junction bases: 11. The CDR3 here is CASSRSLTGGINSPLHF. The CDR3 coding sequence is TGCGCCAGCAGCAGATCGCTGACAGGGGGGATTAATTCACCCCTCCACTTT.

This chain connects TRBV13 to TRBJ2-7, with TRBD2 as a possible D gene (6 bases). The V gene's germline CDR1 is PRHDT and CDR2 FYEKMQ (reference sequence). This CDR3 has 13 residues. V lost 8 bases, J lost 4 bases, and 15 bases lay in between. CDR3 DNA sequence: TGTGCCAGCGTTGACGGGAGTGGGTACGAGCAGTACTTC. Translation gives CASVDGSGYEQYF.

J is TRBJ1-4 and V is TRBV5-1; TRBD1 might be the D (6 bases). V lost 2 bases and J lost 8, with 16 bases in between. Germline V gene lookup returns CDR1 SGHRS and CDR2 YFSETQ. The CDR3 loop spans 15 amino acids. The CDR3 loop reads CASSLRSGEREKLFF. The CDR3 DNA is TGCGCCAGCAGCTTAAGGTCAGGGGAGCGGGAAAAACTGTTTTTT.

J is TRBJ1-2 and V is TRBV6-1, with D possibly TRBD1 on 5 matching bases. The CDR3 runs to 15 residues. V was cut by 4 bases and J by 4 bases, with 16 bases left in between. From germline, CDR1 is MNHNS and CDR2 SASEGT. The CDR3 DNA is TGTGCCAGCAGTGTGACGGCAGGGACTACCTATGGCTACACCTTC. Amino acid sequence: CASSVTAGTTYGYTF.

The V call is TRBV4-1, the J call TRBJ2-2; 7 positions match TRBD2. Germline CDR1 is MGHRA and CDR2 is YSYEKL. The CDR3 totals 14 residues. Trimming removed 6 bases from V and 3 bases from J; junction bases left unmatched: 4. In nucleotides, the CDR3 is TGCGCCAGCAGAGGCCTAGCGGACACCGGGGAGCTGTTTTTT. This encodes CASRGLADTGELFF.

Only one count was recorded for this clone. V is TRBV15 and J is TRBJ2-1; maybe TRBD1 (6 bases). The germline V gene has CDR1 LNHNV and CDR2 YYDKDF (reference sequence). V gave up 0 bases and J gave up 15 bases, with 15 bases separating them. The CDR3 is 13 residues long. CDR3 nucleotide sequence: TGTGCCACCAGCAGAGATTTACAGGGCCCTCTGTTCTTC. This sequence encodes CATSRDLQGPLFF.

The V gene is TRBV5-6, the J gene TRBJ2-7, with a tentative D call TRBD2 (6 bases). This CDR3 contains 15 residues. Trimming removed 0 bases from V and 0 bases from J, with 10 bases in between. Germline CDR1 SGHDT, CDR2 YYEEEE. The DNA of the CDR3 is TGTGCCAGCAGCTTGGGAGCGGGTACCTCCTACGAGCAGTACTTC. Its protein is CASSLGAGTSYEQYF.

The gene calls are TRBV19 and TRBJ1-2, with D unresolved. The length of the CDR3 is 13 residues. CDR1 and CDR2 from the germline V gene are LNHDA and SQIVND (reference sequence). The V end lost 5 bases, the J end lost 2 bases, and 9 bases lay between the germline ends. CDR3: CASSPGSNYGYTF. DNA of the CDR3: TGTGCCAGTAGTCCGGGTTCAAACTATGGCTACACCTTC.

The chain couples TRBV2 to TRBJ1-1, with a tentative D call TRBD1 (5 bases). V gave up 6 bases and J gave up 4 bases, with 18 bases separating them. This CDR3 spans 15 amino acids. The germline V gene has CDR1 SNHLY and CDR2 FYNNEI. CDR3 nucleotides: TGTGCCAGCAGAGAGTTTGGGAGGGGAGGCACTGAAGCTTTCTTT. This codes for CASREFGRGGTEAFF.

V is TRBV5-6 and J is TRBJ1-1, with D tentatively TRBD1 (5 bases). The CDR3 extends over 14 amino acids. Germline CDR1 reads SGHDT; CDR2 reads YYEEEE. With 4 bases removed from V and 5 bases from J, the gap between germline ends came to 15 bases. This CDR3 reads CASSPVPGGTEAFF. The CDR3 DNA follows: TGTGCCAGCAGCCCAGTACCCGGGGGGACTGAAGCTTTCTTT.

The count of this clone is one. This chain joins TRBV19 and TRBJ2-3, with a weak D call TRBD2 (6 bases). Germline CDR1 LNHDA, CDR2 SQIVND (reference sequence). Between the trimmed V and J ends, which lost 6 bases and 4 bases, there was a span of 17 bases. CDR3 size: 15 residues. The CDR3 reads CASRQKTAGSDTQYF. CDR3 nucleotide sequence: TGTGCCAGTAGACAGAAGACGGCGGGGTCAGATACGCAGTATTTT.

The CDR3 nucleotides are TGTGCCAGCAGCGCCTCGACAGGGTTTGGCTACACCTTC. Amino acid sequence: CASSASTGFGYTF. V gene TRBV9 combines with J gene TRBJ1-2, with 7 bases matching TRBD1. The germline gives CDR1 SGDLS, CDR2 YYNGEE. The CDR3 is 13 residues long. J lost 7 bases, V lost 3 bases, and 6 bases had no gene match.

J is TRBJ2-7 and V is TRBV9; 7 bases line up with TRBD1. V shed 3 bases, J shed 2 bases, and the junction held 5 bases outside the gene matches. The CDR3 covers 14 residues. CDR1 SGDLS and CDR2 YYNGEE come from the germline V gene. The CDR3 sequence is CASSAGTDTYEQYF. The DNA of the CDR3 is TGTGCCAGCAGCGCCGGGACAGACACCTACGAGCAGTACTTC.

The V and J genes are TRBV4-2 and TRBJ2-1; 8 nucleotides agree with TRBD2. V was pared by 0 bases and J by 8 bases, with 9 bases of the junction left unmatched. Germline V gene lookup returns CDR1 LGHNA and CDR2 YNFKEQ. The CDR3 is made up of 16 amino acids. The CDR3 nucleotides are TGTGCCAGCAGCCAAGATAGATCTAGCGGGCCCCATGAGCAGTTCTTC. Translated: CASSQDRSSGPHEQFF.

This clone has a single count. This CDR3 reads CASSGGLAEYNEQFF. CDR3 nucleotide sequence: TGTGCCAGCAGCGGAGGACTAGCGGAGTACAATGAGCAGTTCTTC. The genes are TRBV11-2 and TRBJ2-1; TRBD2 matches at 10 bases. Trimming cost V 5 bases and J 4 bases; bases outside gene matches: 5. The CDR3 contains 15 residues. Germline V gene data show CDR1 as SGHAT and CDR2 as FQNNGV. The full variable domain, with the rest looked up from reference TRBV11-2 and TRBJ2-1, is EAGVAQSPRYKIIEKRQSVAFWCNPISGHATLYWYQQILGQGPKLLIQFQNNGVVDDSQLPKDRFSAERLKGVDSTLKIQPAKLEDSAVYLCASSGGLAEYNEQFFGPGTRLTVL.

A single count supports this clone. This chain connects TRBV4-1 to TRBJ2-7; a weak D match, TRBD2 (6 bases). The germline V and J ends were trimmed by 2 bases and 3 bases, with 14 bases remaining between them. In germline, CDR1 is MGHRA, CDR2 YSYEKL. The CDR3 sequence is 15 residues long. CDR3 amino acids: CASSQSMGLNYEQYF. The CDR3 coding sequence is TGCGCCAGCAGCCAATCCATGGGACTTAACTACGAGCAGTACTTC.

The chain is built from TRBV30 and TRBJ2-1, with 13 bases that match TRBD2. Germline CDR1 is GTSNPN and CDR2 is SVGIG (reference sequence). This CDR3 is built from 16 residues. Trimming removed 5 bases from V and 9 bases from J; junction bases left unmatched: 13. CDR3 sequence: CAWGERGTSGTCEQFF. CDR3 bases: TGTGCCTGGGGGGAAAGGGGGACTAGCGGGACCTGTGAGCAGTTCTTC.

The chain joins TRBV7-9 to TRBJ1-4; the D gene is possibly TRBD1 (5 bases). The CDR3 has 16 amino acids. The germline V gene has CDR1 SEHNR and CDR2 FQNEAQ (reference sequence). Trimming removed 5 bases at V and 0 bases at J, with 13 bases between. The CDR3 spells CASSPTDSATNEKLFF. The DNA of the CDR3 is TGTGCCAGCAGCCCGACAGACAGCGCAACTAATGAAAAACTGTTTTTT.

J is TRBJ1-1 and V is TRBV19; tentative D call: TRBD1 (6 bases). The CDR3 is 14 residues long. V lost 3 bases to trimming and J lost 3 bases, with 11 bases between them. Per germline, CDR1 LNHDA and CDR2 SQIVND (reference sequence). CDR3 region: CASSIRYRDTEAFF. CDR3 nucleotide sequence: TGTGCCAGTAGTATTAGGTACAGGGACACTGAAGCTTTCTTT.

The chain combines TRBV28 with TRBJ2-1, with D tentatively TRBD2 (6 bases). Germline assignment: CDR1 MDHEN and CDR2 SYDVKM. V lost 4 bases and J 7 bases, leaving 14 bases between the germline ends. CDR3 length: 14 amino acids. The CDR3 DNA is TGTGCCAGCAGTTATGGAGGGAGTTCGAATGAGCAGTTCTTC. Translated, it gives CASSYGGSSNEQFF.

V is TRBV30 and J is TRBJ1-2; maybe TRBD1 (5 bases). This CDR3 contains 13 residues. Trimming shortened V by 4 bases and J by 5 bases, and 14 bases separated the two germline ends. The V gene's germline CDR1 is GTSNPN and CDR2 SVGIG (reference sequence). The chain's CDR3 is CAWMGGERYGYTF. CDR3 nucleotide sequence: TGTGCCTGGATGGGGGGAGAGAGGTATGGCTACACCTTC.

The chain has TRBV2 and TRBJ2-7; unclear D gene. The ends were cut back, 6 bases at V and 2 bases at J, with 8 bases in the middle. CDR1 and CDR2 from the germline V gene are SNHLY and FYNNEI. The CDR3 is 12 residues long. The CDR3 DNA reads TGTGCCAGCAGCCCGCAGACCTACGAGCAGTACTTC. It encodes CASSPQTYEQYF.

The chain's CDR3 is CASSWTFSYGYTF. In DNA form, the CDR3 reads TGTGCCAGCAGCTGGACTTTCTCCTATGGCTACACCTTC. The chain recombines TRBV5-8 with TRBJ1-2; the D is unclear. V gave up 3 bases and J gave up 4 bases, with 10 bases separating them. The CDR3 has 13 residues. The germline CDR1 and CDR2 sequences are SGHTS and YDEGEE.

V gene TRBV27 combines with J gene TRBJ1-3; D not resolved. The V end lost 3 bases, the J end lost 1 base, and 7 bases lay between the germline ends. The germline gives CDR1 MNHEY, CDR2 SMNVEV (reference sequence). The CDR3 spans 14 residues. CDR3 amino acids: CASSLGVSGNTIYF. In nucleotides, the CDR3 is TGTGCCAGCAGTTTGGGAGTGTCTGGAAACACCATATATTTT.

The chain is built from TRBV5-4 and TRBJ2-7; 7 nucleotides match TRBD2. The CDR3 is made up of 14 amino acids. Germline CDR1 is SGHNT and CDR2 is YYREEE (reference sequence). Trimming cost V 3 bases and J 5 bases; bases outside gene matches: 8. CDR3 DNA sequence: TGTGCCAGCAGCTATAGCGGGTGGGAGGACGAGCAGTACTTC. Translating it yields CASSYSGWEDEQYF.